This entry lists 26 T cell receptor beta chains sequenced from one sample in a study of CD8+ T cells in alopecia areata. Treatment defined: oral pan-JAK inhibitor, 5-10 mg twice daily. Extraction of RNA preceded its reverse transcription into cDNA, which served as the sequencing template. Method: immunoSEQ multiplex PCR; TCRdb's copy keeps in-frame clones and lacks some. The sample shows about 290,000 clones, 58% of them seen only once. Sequencing was performed on CD4+ T cells sorted from blood, taken at week 24, from a patient treated with tofacitinib. Receptor source: a human donor with alopecia areata.

The CDR3 nucleotides are TGTGCCAGCCATTTATGGGGGTCCCACCAAGAGACCCAGTACTTC. It codes for CASHLWGSHQETQYF. The chain has TRBV2 and TRBJ2-5; the D call may be TRBD1 or TRBD2 (5 bases each). Per the germline V gene, CDR1 is SNHLY and CDR2 is FYNNEI. V was trimmed by 8 bases and J by 0 bases, leaving 16 bases between them. This CDR3 spans 15 amino acids. Complete variable domain (other parts from reference TRBV2 and TRBJ2-5): EPEVTQTPSHQVTQMGQEVILRCVPISNHLYFYWYRQILGQKVEFLVSFYNNEISEKSEIFDDQFSVERPDGSNFTLKIRSTKLEDSAMYFCASHLWGSHQETQYFGPGTRLLVL.

The chain recombines TRBV29-1 with TRBJ1-1, with D perhaps matching TRBD1 (5 bases). Trimming took off 6 bases at V and 4 bases at J, with 21 bases between the two ends. This CDR3 is 15 amino acids long. Looked up from germline, CDR1 is SQVTM and CDR2 is ANQGSEA. CDR3 DNA sequence: TGCAGCGTCGAACATAACCCAGGGTGGGTCACTGAAGCTTTCTTT. Residues: CSVEHNPGWVTEAFF.

This chain links TRBV19 with TRBJ1-2, with 9 positions matching TRBD1. V lost 7 bases to trimming and J lost 10 bases; unmatched junction nucleotides: 16. Germline V lookup: CDR1 LNHDA, CDR2 SQIVND (reference sequence). The CDR3 contains 15 residues. This CDR3 is CASTPDRGQSSDYTF. The CDR3 DNA reads TGTGCCAGTACCCCGGACAGGGGCCAATCTAGTGACTACACCTTC.

The CDR3 loop reads CASSGQGPNQPQHF. CDR3 sequence (DNA): TGTGCCAGCAGTGGTCAGGGTCCCAATCAGCCCCAGCATTTT. The gene calls are TRBV2 and TRBJ1-5; perhaps TRBD1 as D (5 bases). The CDR3 has 14 residues. The germline CDR1 and CDR2 sequences are SNHLY and FYNNEI. V lost 4 bases to trimming and J lost 3 bases, with 10 bases between them.

V is TRBV29-1 and J is TRBJ2-1; D call uncertain. CDR3 length: 11 amino acids. V lost 7 bases and J lost 8, with 12 bases in between. Germline CDR1 and CDR2: SQVTM and ANQGSEA. DNA of the CDR3: TGCAGCGCCTCCCGATGGGATGAGCAGTTCTTC. It is translated as CSASRWDEQFF.

The chain combines TRBV4-3 with TRBJ2-7; D gene uncertain. The CDR3 sequence is 14 residues long. Germline V gene data show CDR1 as LGHNA and CDR2 as YSLEER. Trimming cost V 1 base and J 1 base, with 8 bases left between them. CDR3 DNA sequence: TGCGCCAGCAGCCAAGGGGTAGGGTCCTACGAGCAGTACTTC. Amino acid sequence: CASSQGVGSYEQYF.

This clone was picked up a small number of times. This chain uses TRBV21-1 with TRBJ2-4. TRBV21-1 is recorded as a pseudogene. This CDR3 comprises 16 residues. The CDR3 coding sequence is TGTGCCAGCATTGGGGACCGGTTATTAACCGAAAACATTCAGTACTTC. Protein product: CASIGDRLLTENIQYF.

The chain uses TRBV29-1 and TRBJ1-3; D is unclear. The CDR3 has 15 residues. Germline values: CDR1 SQVTM, CDR2 ANQGSEA. V was pared by 3 bases and J by 1 base, with 13 bases between. The CDR3 protein is CSVELGGVSGNTIYF. As DNA, the CDR3 is TGCAGCGTTGAGTTGGGAGGAGTTTCTGGAAACACCATATATTTT.

The chain links TRBV25-1 to TRBJ1-1, with D maybe TRBD1 (6 bases). Germline CDR1 MGHDK, CDR2 SYGVNS. The CDR3 has 14 amino acids. V lost 2 bases, J lost 7 bases, and 14 bases lay in between. CDR3 nucleotides: TGTGCCAGCAGTGAACCCACAGGGACGGGTGAAGCTTTCTTT. This gives the protein CASSEPTGTGEAFF.

In its sample, this clone was seen a few times. The chain couples TRBV29-1 to TRBJ2-2; 7 nucleotides line up with TRBD1. The germline V gene has CDR1 SQVTM and CDR2 ANQGSEA. The junction had 5 bases not matched to a gene; V was cut back by 3 bases and J by 4 bases. The CDR3 is 14 amino acids. CDR3 residues: CSVDTGAGTGELFF. CDR3 sequence (DNA): TGCAGCGTTGACACAGGGGCCGGCACCGGGGAGCTGTTTTTT.

The V gene is TRBV19, the J gene TRBJ1-2, with 10 bases matching TRBD1. Germline values: CDR1 LNHDA, CDR2 SQIVND (reference sequence). J was trimmed by 4 bases and V by 7 bases; bases with no gene match: 21. This CDR3 is 19 amino acids long. DNA of the CDR3: TGTGCCAGTACTACAAACATCCCCGGGACAGGGGCGAATAGCTATGGCTACACCTTC. This gives the protein CASTTNIPGTGANSYGYTF. Full variable domain (remainder filled in from reference TRBV19 and TRBJ1-2): DGGITQSPKYLFRKEGQNVTLSCEQNLNHDAMYWYRQDPGQGLRLIYYSQIVNDFQKGDIAEGYSVSREKKESFPLTVTSAQKNPTAFYLCASTTNIPGTGANSYGYTFGSGTRLTVV.

The chain links TRBV30 to TRBJ1-1; D might be TRBD1 (6 bases). The length of the CDR3 is 13 residues. The V gene's germline CDR1 is GTSNPN and CDR2 SVGIG (reference sequence). Trimming took off 4 bases at V and 0 bases at J, with 9 bases between the two ends. CDR3 in amino acids: CAWTGHLNTEAFF. CDR3 DNA: TGTGCCTGGACGGGACATTTGAACACTGAAGCTTTCTTT.

This clone was observed a few times. The chain carries TRBV27 and TRBJ1-5; TRBD1 agrees at 8 bases. CDR3 length: 14 amino acids. Germline loops: CDR1 MNHEY, CDR2 SMNVEV (reference sequence). With 6 bases clipped from V and 1 base from J, the junction kept 2 bases outside the gene matches. CDR3 sequence reads: CASRDRGSNQPQHF. The CDR3 coding sequence is TGTGCCAGCAGAGACAGGGGAAGCAATCAGCCCCAGCATTTT.

The CDR3 nucleotides are TGCAGCGTAGCCCGGGACCTAGGCACTGAAGCTTTCTTT. Translated: CSVARDLGTEAFF. The chain couples TRBV29-1 to TRBJ1-1, with D maybe TRBD1 (5 bases). V lost 6 bases and J lost 4, with 15 bases in between. The germline CDR1 and CDR2 sequences are SQVTM and ANQGSEA. The CDR3 extends over 13 amino acids.

V gene TRBV5-4 combines with J gene TRBJ1-2, with D unclear. Germline loops: CDR1 SGHNT, CDR2 YYREEE (reference sequence). The V gene lost 6 bases and the J gene lost 0 bases, with 12 bases spanning the gap. This CDR3 region has 14 residues. CDR3 in DNA: TGTGCCAGCACCTCGGAGGGTCCTAACTATGGCTACACCTTC. Protein product: CASTSEGPNYGYTF. Full variable domain (outside the CDR3, taken from reference TRBV5-4 and TRBJ1-2): ETGVTQSPTHLIKTRGQQVTLRCSSQSGHNTVSWYQQALGQGPQFIFQYYREEENGRGNFPPRFSGLQFPNYSSELNVNALELDDSALYLCASTSEGPNYGYTFGSGTRLTVV.

This chain joins TRBV5-1 and TRBJ2-3; 8 nucleotides line up with TRBD1. Unmatched junction bases numbered 11, after V lost 4 bases and J lost 4 bases. The CDR3 extends over 16 amino acids. The germline gives CDR1 SGHRS, CDR2 YFSETQ. The CDR3 bases are TGCGCCAGCAGCCCATCACAGGGGGGCTTTGCAGATACGCAGTATTTT. Translated, it gives CASSPSQGGFADTQYF.

Turning to this clone: The sample holds other DNA sequences that translate to the same CDR3. The chain links TRBV30 to TRBJ2-3; D possibly corresponds to TRBD1 (5 bases). Trimming stripped 0 bases from V and 6 bases from J, with 7 bases between. Germline CDR1 and CDR2: GTSNPN and SVGIG (reference sequence). The CDR3 consists of 12 residues. CDR3 bases: TGTGCCTGGAGTGTACAGGAGGATACGCAGTATTTT. It translates to CAWSVQEDTQYF.

V and J are TRBV9 and TRBJ1-6, with D unclear. The CDR3 consists of 16 residues. The germline V gene encodes CDR1 SGDLS and CDR2 YYNGEE. V lost 0 bases, J lost 0 bases, and 7 bases lay in between. The CDR3 is CASSVAQVSYNSPLHF. The CDR3 DNA is TGTGCCAGCAGCGTAGCCCAGGTCTCCTATAATTCACCCCTCCACTTT.

CDR3 residues: CSVGLAGSLQETQYF. For the CDR3, the DNA is TGCAGCGTGGGACTAGCGGGGAGTCTCCAAGAGACCCAGTACTTC. The chain uses TRBV29-1 and TRBJ2-5; 13 nucleotides agree with TRBD2. The CDR3 is made up of 15 amino acids. V shed 6 bases and J 1 base; nucleotides not matched to a gene: 5. The germline CDR1 and CDR2 sequences are SQVTM and ANQGSEA.

V is TRBV19 and J is TRBJ2-1, with 8 bases fitting TRBD1. J gave up 5 bases and V 5 bases, and 8 bases lay outside the gene matches. From germline, CDR1 is LNHDA and CDR2 SQIVND (reference sequence). The CDR3 covers 15 residues. For the CDR3, the DNA is TGTGCCAGTAGTCCCGGACAGGGCGTCAACAATGAGCAGTTCTTC. It translates to CASSPGQGVNNEQFF.

V is TRBV29-1 and J is TRBJ2-3; 9 nucleotides agree with TRBD1. The CDR3 sequence is 15 residues long. V lost 4 bases to trimming and J lost 2 bases; unmatched junction nucleotides: 7. Germline values: CDR1 SQVTM, CDR2 ANQGSEA. The CDR3 coding sequence is TGCAGCGTTGCCAGCGGACAGGGGATCACAGATACGCAGTATTTT. Amino acids: CSVASGQGITDTQYF.

This chain uses TRBV2 with TRBJ2-5; D may match TRBD1 or TRBD2 (7 bases each). The CDR3 sequence is 15 residues long. Germline values: CDR1 SNHLY, CDR2 FYNNEI. Trimming pared 5 bases from V and 2 bases from J, leaving 15 bases between. CDR3 sequence (DNA): TGTGCCAGCAGTCCGAGACAGGGACTACAAGAGACCCAGTACTTC. Its translation is CASSPRQGLQETQYF. The entire variable domain, with the rest obtained from reference TRBV2 and TRBJ2-5, is as follows: EPEVTQTPSHQVTQMGQEVILRCVPISNHLYFYWYRQILGQKVEFLVSFYNNEISEKSEIFDDQFSVERPDGSNFTLKIRSTKLEDSAMYFCASSPRQGLQETQYFGPGTRLLVL.

This clone has only a few counts. The V call is TRBV29-1, the J call TRBJ2-2; D not resolved. The length of the CDR3 is 13 residues. The germline CDR1 and CDR2 sequences are SQVTM and ANQGSEA. Trimming removed 4 bases from V and 3 bases from J, with 9 bases in between. The DNA for the CDR3 is TGCAGCGTTGGGCCCAAGGACACCGGGGAGCTGTTTTTT. Protein product: CSVGPKDTGELFF.

The J gene is TRBJ2-2, the V gene TRBV5-1, with unresolved D. Trimming took 4 bases from V and 5 from J, leaving 9 bases between them. This CDR3 comprises 13 residues. Germline V gene data show CDR1 as SGHRS and CDR2 as YFSETQ. This CDR3 reads CASSPTLTGELFF. The CDR3 nucleotides are TGCGCCAGCAGCCCTACTCTTACCGGGGAGCTGTTTTTT.

V usage is TRBV15 and J usage is TRBJ1-1; no clear D. This CDR3 is built from 15 residues. V was cut by 1 base and J by 1 base, with 10 bases left in between. Germline CDR1 and CDR2: LNHNV and YYDKDF (reference sequence). The CDR3 sequence: CATSRGSSGNTEAFF. Written as DNA, the CDR3 is TGTGCCACCAGCAGAGGCAGCTCTGGGAACACTGAAGCTTTCTTT. Together with reference TRBV15 and TRBJ1-1, the CDR3 gives the full variable domain: DAMVIQNPRYQVTQFGKPVTLSCSQTLNHNVMYWYQQKSSQAPKLLFHYYDKDFNNEADTPDNFQSRRPNTSFCFLDIRSPGLGDTAMYLCATSRGSSGNTEAFFGQGTRLTVV.

The chain employs TRBV9 and TRBJ2-3; perhaps TRBD2 as D (6 bases). Germline loops: CDR1 SGDLS, CDR2 YYNGEE. The CDR3 covers 17 residues. The germline V and J ends were trimmed by 0 bases and 4 bases, with 18 bases remaining between them. CDR3 in DNA: TGTGCCAGCAGCGTAGAAGGTTCGGGCGGGGTTGCAGATACGCAGTATTTT. Amino acid sequence: CASSVEGSGGVADTQYF.